This TCR beta chain was captured in a study of blood T cells in healthy people across ages. In the study overall: Template switching captured about one barcoded beta molecule per two T cells. General study findings and limits: Getting older went along with TCR beta diversity per million T cells dropping roughly linearly.

Sample-barcoded 5' priming and a J-beta primer mix drove a second PCR of 7 to 11 cycles. Each CDR3 protein gets one entry after TCRdb re-called the 5' RACE reads with MiXCR. Of about 730,000 distinct CDR3 sequences listed, 43% are singletons. A note on this clonotype: The antigen is not known. A much larger clone sits a single nucleotide away, making a read error possible.

Germline V gene data show CDR1 as MGHRA and CDR2 as YSYEKL. V shed 1 base and J shed 7 bases, with 23 bases lying between them. CDR3 length equals 17 residues. This sequence originates from a woman aged 55-69 years in good health. This chain links TRBV4-1 with TRBJ2-7; D perhaps matches TRBD2 (7 bases). Sequences were obtained from blood. The CDR3 region has the DNA TGCGCCAGCAGCCAAGGGGGGTGGGGGGGCCTAGTCAATGAGCAGTACTTC. It codes for CASSQGGWGGLVNEQYF.